A single sample gave rise to the 32 T cell receptor beta chains below, sequenced in a study of metastatic and nonmetastatic thyroid tumors. Until they underwent thyroid surgery, no patient had received any treatment. TCRdb reassembled clones from the PCR reads with MiXCR. The sample records around 10,000 clones, around 30% being singletons. Specimen: tumor tissue. These receptors came from a female donor with papillary thyroid cancer or a benign thyroid nodule (not recorded which). Some clones in this sample may be carry-over from other donors' samples.

The chain combines TRBV20-1 with TRBJ2-7; possibly TRBD2 for D (6 bases). CDR1 is DFQATT and CDR2 is SNEGSKA in the germline V gene (reference sequence). Trimming removed 2 bases at V and 5 bases at J, with 10 bases between. The CDR3 length is 12 residues. CDR3 DNA: TGCAGTGCTAGACTCGGGAGCGACGAGCAGTACTTC. It encodes CSARLGSDEQYF.

The chain combines TRBV6-1 with TRBJ1-2; D perhaps matches TRBD1 (5 bases). The CDR3 extends over 14 amino acids. Germline CDR1 MNHNS, CDR2 SASEGT. The V and J ends lost 9 bases and 10 bases respectively, with 24 bases between them. The CDR3 DNA reads as TGTGCCAGTAGGGGTACTGCCTCGCGGGATGTCTACACCTTC. The encoded protein is CASRGTASRDVYTF.

This clone is termed hyperexpanded. The gene calls are TRBV6-1 and TRBJ2-7; D gene ambiguous. Trimming cost V 6 bases and J 6 bases, with 12 bases left between them. The germline V gene has CDR1 MNHNS and CDR2 SASEGT. The CDR3 contains 12 residues. CDR3 sequence: CASRRLSSEQYF. The CDR3 DNA is TGTGCCAGCAGGAGGCTTAGCTCCGAGCAGTACTTC.

A few counts support this clone. The rearrangement uses TRBV12-3 or TRBV12-4 and TRBJ1-1; D may be TRBD1 (5 bases). V was pared by 2 bases and J by 2 bases, with 9 bases between. CDR3 size: 14 residues. Here the CDR3 reads CASSLSGGNTEAFF. CDR3 bases: TGTGCCAGCAGTTTAAGCGGGGGAAACACTGAAGCTTTCTTT.

This clone counts as medium-sized. The chain uses TRBV28 and TRBJ2-5; 7 bases are shared with TRBD2. V was clipped by 0 bases and J by 4 bases; unmatched bases: 5. This CDR3 spans 15 amino acids. CDR1 and CDR2 from the germline V gene are MDHEN and SYDVKM. The CDR3 sequence: CASSLWGGDGETQYF. The CDR3 coding sequence is TGTGCCAGCAGTTTATGGGGGGGGGACGGAGAGACCCAGTACTTC.

The chain uses TRBV5-1 and TRBJ2-2; 9 bases map to TRBD1. Trimming cost V 4 bases and J 2 bases; bases outside gene matches: 9. Germline V gene lookup returns CDR1 SGHRS and CDR2 YFSETQ. The CDR3 runs 17 residues. The CDR3 protein is CASSNTGQGTNTGELFF. The CDR3 DNA is TGCGCCAGCAGCAACACTGGACAGGGGACAAACACCGGGGAGCTGTTTTTT. Full variable domain (rest looked up from reference TRBV5-1 and TRBJ2-2): KAGVTQTPRYLIKTRGQQVTLSCSPISGHRSVSWYQQTPGQGLQFLFEYFSETQRNKGNFPGRFSGRQFSNSRSEMNVSTLELGDSALYLCASSNTGQGTNTGELFFGEGSRLTVL.

The rearrangement uses TRBV5-4 and TRBJ1-4; the D is unclear. This CDR3 is 16 amino acids long. Germline V gene data show CDR1 as SGHNT and CDR2 as YYREEE (reference sequence). The ends were cut back, 3 bases at V and 8 bases at J, with 20 bases in the middle. The DNA of the CDR3 is TGTGCCAGCAGCTCACTTAGCGATCAGGCCGCGGAAAAACTGTTTTTT. Encoded protein: CASSSLSDQAAEKLFF.

V usage is TRBV4-1 and J usage is TRBJ2-3; tentatively, D is TRBD1 (6 bases). The germline V gene encodes CDR1 MGHRA and CDR2 YSYEKL. This CDR3 has 15 amino acids. Trimming stripped 2 bases from V and 6 bases from J, with 15 bases between. This CDR3 reads CASSQRQATGDTQYF. For the CDR3, the DNA is TGCGCCAGCAGCCAAAGACAGGCGACGGGGGATACGCAGTATTTT.

This clone was counted at least ten times. The chain links TRBV3-1 to TRBJ1-4, with 8 bases matching TRBD1. This CDR3 spans 19 amino acids. Germline V gene lookup returns CDR1 LGHDT and CDR2 YNNKEL (reference sequence). Germline trimming cut 4 bases from V and 5 bases from J; bases unmatched to any gene: 18. The CDR3 DNA is TGTGCCAGCAGCCCTTTAGGCTTTTTCAGGGGGCGGCCAAATGAAAAACTGTTTTTT. This encodes CASSPLGFFRGRPNEKLFF.

The rearrangement uses TRBV3-1 and TRBJ2-5; D could derive from TRBD1 or TRBD2 (6 bases each). The CDR3 has 16 amino acids. Trimming left V 0 bases short and J 0 bases short, with 11 bases between. Germline CDR1 LGHDT, CDR2 YNNKEL (reference sequence). The CDR3 loop reads CASSQDWRGNQETQYF. The CDR3 coding sequence is TGTGCCAGCAGCCAAGATTGGAGGGGGAACCAAGAGACCCAGTACTTC.

The chain employs TRBV5-1 and TRBJ1-4; 7 positions agree with TRBD1. The CDR3 is 15 amino acids. V shed 4 bases, J shed 7 bases, and the junction held 10 bases outside the gene matches. Germline CDR1 SGHRS, CDR2 YFSETQ. The CDR3 is CASSPWGTGVEKLFF. The CDR3, as DNA: TGCGCCAGCAGCCCTTGGGGAACAGGGGTTGAAAAACTGTTTTTT.

This clone was observed many times. This chain links TRBV27 with TRBJ2-5; D perhaps matches TRBD1 (5 bases). This CDR3 comprises 12 residues. Germline V gene lookup returns CDR1 MNHEY and CDR2 SMNVEV (reference sequence). V dropped 6 bases and J dropped 7 bases, with 12 bases sitting between them. CDR3 region: CASRSRARTQYF. The CDR3 bases are TGTGCCAGCAGGTCCAGGGCGAGGACCCAGTACTTC.

The V call is TRBV7-9, the J call TRBJ2-7; 7 bases are shared with TRBD2. This CDR3 is built from 14 residues. V trimming: 4 bases; J trimming: 3 bases; junction bases outside the gene matches: 6. CDR1 and CDR2 (germline): SEHNR, FQNEAQ (reference sequence). The CDR3 spells CASSSGSGNYEQYF. The CDR3 nucleotides are TGTGCCAGCAGCTCGGGAAGCGGGAACTACGAGCAGTACTTC.

This clone was picked up a small number of times. The chain couples TRBV5-6 to TRBJ2-2, with D unresolved. The CDR3 contains 12 residues. The germline gives CDR1 SGHDT, CDR2 YYEEEE. Trimming took 2 bases from V and 7 from J, leaving 6 bases between them. CDR3 protein: CASSFNVGELFF. The CDR3 nucleotides are TGTGCCAGCAGCTTTAACGTCGGGGAGCTGTTTTTT.

Judged by abundance, this clone is medium-sized (0.01 to 0.1%). DNA of the CDR3: TGTGCCAGCAGTGTTTCTGGGGGCAGTGGCTACACCTTC. It specifies CASSVSGGSGYTF. The chain couples TRBV2 to TRBJ1-2, with D perhaps matching TRBD1 (6 bases). V was cut by 4 bases and J by 7 bases, with 13 bases left in between. This CDR3 contains 13 residues. Looked up from germline, CDR1 is SNHLY and CDR2 is FYNNEI.

With respect to this clone: This CDR3 is also generated by other DNA sequences in the sample. V gene TRBV20-1 combines with J gene TRBJ1-5; no firm D call. Per germline, CDR1 DFQATT and CDR2 SNEGSKA (reference sequence). The V and J ends lost 4 bases and 6 bases respectively, with 19 bases between them. This CDR3 comprises 15 residues. This CDR3 reads CSATISTASRQPQHF. For the CDR3, the DNA is TGCAGTGCTACAATCAGTACAGCCTCCCGTCAGCCCCAGCATTTT.

This clone is medium-sized by share. CDR3 residues: CASSPLRNTEAFF. The CDR3 DNA sequence: TGTGCCAGCAGCCCGTTAAGGAACACTGAAGCTTTCTTT. The chain uses TRBV7-8 and TRBJ1-1; D uncertain. Germline V gene sequence: CDR1 SGHVS, CDR2 FQNEAQ. This CDR3 is built from 13 residues. Trimming shortened V by 5 bases and J by 1 base, and 8 bases separated the two germline ends. The full variable domain, in which reference TRBV7-8 and TRBJ1-1 provide the parts outside the CDR3, is GAGVSQSPRYKVAKRGQDVALRCDPISGHVSLFWYQQALGQGPEFLTYFQNEAQLDKSGLPSDRFFAERPEGSVSTLKIQRTQQEDSAVYLCASSPLRNTEAFFGQGTRLTVV.

J is TRBJ2-1 and V is TRBV20-1; 10 bases fit TRBD2. Germline V gene data show CDR1 as DFQATT and CDR2 as SNEGSKA (reference sequence). J was trimmed by 3 bases and V by 6 bases; bases with no gene match: 8. The CDR3 is made up of 15 amino acids. The CDR3 nucleotides read TGCAGTGCGAGAACTAGCGGGATAGGCTACAATGAGCAGTTCTTC. Its translation is CSARTSGIGYNEQFF.

By its share, this clone is medium-sized. V is TRBV2 and J is TRBJ2-3; D call uncertain. Germline loops: CDR1 SNHLY, CDR2 FYNNEI. The CDR3 consists of 11 residues. V lost 8 bases, J lost 8 bases, and 11 bases lay in between. CDR3 bases: TGTGCCAGCCGCTATAGGGTTACGCAGTATTTT. Translated, it gives CASRYRVTQYF. Complete variable domain (other parts from reference TRBV2 and TRBJ2-3): EPEVTQTPSHQVTQMGQEVILRCVPISNHLYFYWYRQILGQKVEFLVSFYNNEISEKSEIFDDQFSVERPDGSNFTLKIRSTKLEDSAMYFCASRYRVTQYFGPGTRLTVL.

This clone was seen a few times. The genes are TRBV12-3 or TRBV12-4 and TRBJ1-2; D uncertain. The CDR3 consists of 10 residues. Trimming took off 6 bases at V and 6 bases at J, with 5 bases between the two ends. CDR3 sequence reads: CASRRDGYTF. The DNA for the CDR3 is TGTGCCAGCAGAAGGGATGGCTACACCTTC.

The chain joins TRBV7-6 to TRBJ1-1; perhaps TRBD1 as D (5 bases). The V gene's germline CDR1 is SGHVS and CDR2 FNYEAQ. The CDR3 has 15 amino acids. Trimming pared 2 bases from V and 1 base from J, leaving 11 bases between. In DNA, the CDR3 is TGTGCCAGCAGCTTAAGGGCAGGGTCGAACACTGAAGCTTTCTTT. Its protein product is CASSLRAGSNTEAFF.

By share of the sample, this clone is medium-sized. The chain has TRBV20-1 and TRBJ2-5; D might be TRBD2 (6 bases). Germline assignment: CDR1 DFQATT and CDR2 SNEGSKA (reference sequence). This CDR3 comprises 13 residues. This CDR3 reads CNPAGFPLETQYF. Here the CDR3 DNA reads TGCAACCCGGCGGGGTTCCCCCTCGAGACCCAGTACTTC.

The rearrangement joins TRBV20-1 to TRBJ1-5; D is ambiguous. There are 18 residues in the CDR3. V was trimmed by 0 bases and J by 0 bases, leaving 18 bases between them. Germline lookup yields CDR1 DFQATT and CDR2 SNEGSKA (reference sequence). CDR3 nucleotides: TGCAGTGCTAGAGATAGTAAAGTTTGGCAGGATAGCAATCAGCCCCAGCATTTT. This encodes CSARDSKVWQDSNQPQHF.

The V and J genes are TRBV7-9 and TRBJ2-7; no firm D call. Trimming cost V 1 base and J 3 bases, with 4 bases left between them. This CDR3 comprises 12 residues. CDR1 is SEHNR and CDR2 is FQNEAQ in the germline V gene (reference sequence). The CDR3 spells CASSLEVYEQYF. DNA of the CDR3: TGTGCCAGCAGCTTAGAGGTCTACGAGCAGTACTTC.

This clone is medium-sized in the sample. The chain is built from TRBV4-2 and TRBJ2-7; possible D gene TRBD2, 5 bases. The CDR3 spans 14 residues. CDR1 and CDR2 from the germline V gene are LGHNA and YNFKEQ. The V and J ends lost 0 bases and 6 bases respectively, with 12 bases between them. CDR3 DNA: TGTGCCAGCAGCCAAGATCGGGGATTGGGCGAGCAGTACTTC. Amino acid sequence: CASSQDRGLGEQYF.

In its sample, this clone ranks as medium-sized. The rearrangement joins TRBV27 to TRBJ1-4; 7 bases agree with TRBD1. Germline CDR1 and CDR2: MNHEY and SMNVEV (reference sequence). J lost 8 bases, V lost 0 bases, and 9 bases had no gene match. The CDR3 length is 16 residues. CDR3 amino acids: CASSLSSRQGREKLFF. CDR3 sequence (DNA): TGTGCCAGCAGTTTATCATCGAGACAGGGAAGGGAAAAACTGTTTTTT.

Only a few counts were recorded for this clone. The chain links TRBV19 to TRBJ2-1; D is ambiguous. Germline loops: CDR1 LNHDA, CDR2 SQIVND (reference sequence). This CDR3 spans 14 amino acids. With 4 bases removed from V and 3 bases from J, the gap between germline ends came to 10 bases. CDR3 nucleotide sequence: TGTGCCAGTAGTAATGAGGCTAGCTACAATGAGCAGTTCTTC. Amino acid sequence: CASSNEASYNEQFF. The full variable domain, completed using reference TRBV19 and TRBJ2-1, is DGGITQSPKYLFRKEGQNVTLSCEQNLNHDAMYWYRQDPGQGLRLIYYSQIVNDFQKGDIAEGYSVSREKKESFPLTVTSAQKNPTAFYLCASSNEASYNEQFFGPGTRLTVL.

The V gene is TRBV9, the J gene TRBJ1-1; TRBD1 aligns across 9 bases. Germline CDR1 reads SGDLS; CDR2 reads YYNGEE. The CDR3 length is 15 residues. J was trimmed by 5 bases and V by 0 bases; bases with no gene match: 5. CDR3 DNA sequence: TGTGCCAGCAGCGTAGAGGGACAGGGCGGAACTGAAGCTTTCTTT. The encoded protein is CASSVEGQGGTEAFF.

The chain recombines TRBV12-3 or TRBV12-4 with TRBJ1-6; no firm D call. This CDR3 contains 12 residues. V was pared by 5 bases and J by 14 bases, with 13 bases between. The CDR3 reads CASSTRDLTLHF. For the CDR3, the DNA is TGTGCCAGCAGTACCAGAGATCTCACCCTCCACTTT.

This clone is labeled as medium-sized (0.01 to 0.1%). The V gene is TRBV20-1, the J gene TRBJ2-1, with TRBD1 as a possible D gene (6 bases). Germline V gene sequence: CDR1 DFQATT, CDR2 SNEGSKA (reference sequence). The CDR3 has 13 amino acids. CDR3 nucleotide sequence: TGCGGACCCGGGACACTTTCTAGGAATGAGCAGTTCTTC. Translation: CGPGTLSRNEQFF.

By sample fraction, this clone is medium-sized (0.01 to 0.1%). In nucleotides, the CDR3 is TGCGCCAGCAGCCAAGATACGGGACTCGTCTCCTACGAGCAGTACTTC. It translates to CASSQDTGLVSYEQYF. This chain links TRBV4-1 with TRBJ2-7, with D tentatively TRBD2 (6 bases). The CDR3 covers 16 residues. Trimming shortened V by 0 bases and J by 0 bases, and 12 bases separated the two germline ends. Germline V gene data show CDR1 as MGHRA and CDR2 as YSYEKL.

This clone occurred once. V and J are TRBV19 and TRBJ2-7, with TRBD2 matching over 11 bases. V shed 7 bases and J 4 bases; nucleotides not matched to a gene: 6. The CDR3 sequence is 14 residues long. Germline V gene sequence: CDR1 LNHDA, CDR2 SQIVND (reference sequence). CDR3 loop: CASKPSSGRYEQYF. The CDR3 nucleotides read TGTGCCAGTAAACCGTCTAGCGGGAGGTACGAGCAGTACTTC.